This T cell receptor (beta chain) stems from a study of blood T cell repertoires in COVID-19. At the level of the study: COVID-19 samples from acute and convalescent phases originated in the United States, Italy and Spain. T cells, B-cell-depleted T cells, or PBMCs provided the cDNA or gDNA that served as material.

In the original analysis: For nucleated cells, counts were estimated from reference gene primer amplification. Only in-frame clones appear in the TCRdb table, and some are missing; sequencing was by immunoSEQ multiplex PCR. V, J and clone size reflect that table, while D and trimming were determined from the DNA. The sample holds about 68,000 clones, roughly 84% seen once. This CDR3 comprises 15 residues. Germline CDR1 reads KGHSH; CDR2 reads LQKENI. The V gene end was trimmed by 3 bases and the J gene end by 0 bases; junction bases not matched to a gene: 1. The V and J genes are TRBV18 and TRBJ2-5; TRBD1 matches at 10 bases. This clonotype was obtained from a woman between 45 and 60 years old with acute or convalescent COVID-19. Sequences were obtained from peripheral blood. CDR3 in DNA: TGTGCCAGCTCACCGGGACAGGGGTACCAAGAGACCCAGTACTTC. As protein: CASSPGQGYQETQYF.